This entry lists 28 T cell receptor beta chains sequenced from one sample in a study of beta chain features in type 1 diabetes. Overall study findings and caveats: Among all four CD4+ subsets, Type 1 diabetes patients had TCRB CDR3s that were moderately but significantly shorter.

Expressed TCRB transcripts got sequenced, as all isolated RNA was reverse transcribed. Profiled with immunoSEQ multiplex PCR; TCRdb holds only in-frame clones, not every one. The sample lists more than 250,000 clones, just over 20% seen once, with less than 0.03% in the top ten. What these receptors recognize is not known. Source material: naive CD4+ T cells from blood. These receptors were taken from a woman aged 35 to 49 with type 1 diabetes.

This clone was seen a handful of times. The chain has TRBV6-6 and TRBJ2-6; TRBD2 might be the D (6 bases). From germline, CDR1 is MNHNY and CDR2 SVGAGI (reference sequence). The CDR3 covers 16 residues. The V end was cut by 5 bases, the J end by 0 bases, with 11 bases between. In DNA, the CDR3 is TGTGCCAGCAGTAGGACCGGGAGCTCTGGGGCCAACGTCCTGACTTTC. The encoded protein is CASSRTGSSGANVLTF.

This clone was counted between two and nine times. The chain carries TRBV29-1 and TRBJ1-4; D unresolved. Germline V gene lookup returns CDR1 SQVTM and CDR2 ANQGSEA. This CDR3 is 12 amino acids long. V was shortened by 7 bases and J by 4 bases, with 10 bases between the two germline ends. The CDR3 DNA sequence: TGCAGCGCCGGGGTGCTTAATGAAAAACTGTTTTTT. Amino acids: CSAGVLNEKLFF.

This clone was seen a handful of times. The chain combines TRBV9 with TRBJ2-1; 7 bases agree with TRBD2. The CDR3 length is 14 residues. CDR1 is SGDLS, CDR2 YYNGEE, per germline. The junction had 6 bases not matched to a gene; V was cut back by 1 base and J by 8 bases. CDR3 amino acids: CASSVLRGGDEQFF. In DNA, the CDR3 is TGTGCCAGCAGCGTATTGAGGGGAGGGGATGAGCAGTTCTTC.

This clone was seen more than once but under ten times. The chain employs TRBV5-6 and TRBJ1-5, with D tentatively TRBD1 (6 bases). V lost 2 bases and J 0 bases, leaving 9 bases between the germline ends. The CDR3 runs 15 residues. Germline V gives CDR1 SGHDT, CDR2 YYEEEE. For the CDR3, the DNA is TGTGCCAGCAGCTTCAGGGGCCTTAGCAATCAGCCCCAGCATTTT. This gives the protein CASSFRGLSNQPQHF. Drawing the rest from reference TRBV5-6 and TRBJ1-5, the complete variable domain is DAGVTQSPTHLIKTRGQQVTLRCSPKSGHDTVSWYQQALGQGPQFIFQYYEEEERQRGNFPDRFSGHQFPNYSSELNVNALLLGDSALYLCASSFRGLSNQPQHFGDGTRLSIL.

On this clone itself: The sample contains more than one DNA sequence encoding this CDR3. The chain employs TRBV19 and TRBJ1-1; weak D call: TRBD1 (5 bases). CDR3 length: 14 amino acids. Looked up from germline, CDR1 is LNHDA and CDR2 is SQIVND (reference sequence). Trimming removed 6 bases at V and 0 bases at J, with 11 bases between. This CDR3 reads CASSPGLLNTEAFF. The CDR3 DNA reads TGTGCCAGTAGCCCGGGACTCCTGAACACTGAAGCTTTCTTT.

The J gene is TRBJ2-5, the V gene TRBV28; D is possibly TRBD2 (7 bases). Trimming cost V 6 bases and J 5 bases, with 19 bases left between them. The CDR3 totals 15 residues. Germline CDR1 and CDR2: MDHEN and SYDVKM. CDR3: CASRGGDLARETQYF. The CDR3 nucleotides are TGTGCCAGCAGAGGGGGGGACCTAGCTAGGGAGACCCAGTACTTC.

The rearrangement joins TRBV19 to TRBJ2-1; possible D gene TRBD1, 6 bases. The CDR3 is 13 residues long. The germline V gene encodes CDR1 LNHDA and CDR2 SQIVND (reference sequence). The germline V and J ends were trimmed by 7 bases and 9 bases, with 16 bases remaining between them. The CDR3 DNA reads TGTGCCAGTATGGGCAGGGGAGAAGGTGAGCAGTTCTTC. It translates to CASMGRGEGEQFF.

The chain carries TRBV30 and TRBJ1-1, with D possibly being TRBD1 (5 bases). Germline CDR1 is GTSNPN and CDR2 is SVGIG (reference sequence). CDR3 length equals 12 residues. V was cut by 5 bases and J by 5 bases, with 12 bases left in between. The CDR3 spells CAWHGGGTEAFF. CDR3 nucleotide sequence: TGTGCCTGGCACGGGGGTGGGACTGAAGCTTTCTTT.

This clone was detected only a few times. V is TRBV28 and J is TRBJ2-6; D not certain. Germline CDR1 reads MDHEN; CDR2 reads SYDVKM. This CDR3 has 14 amino acids. The ends were cut back, 7 bases at V and 0 bases at J, with 7 bases in the middle. CDR3 nucleotide sequence: TGTGCCAGCACGCCTAGCTCTGGGGCCAACGTCCTGACTTTC. Amino acids: CASTPSSGANVLTF.

With respect to this clone: This sample also contains other DNA sequences that code for the same CDR3. This sequence joins TRBV29-1 and TRBJ1-5; TRBD1 is a possible D gene (5 bases). CDR3 length: 13 residues. CDR1 SQVTM and CDR2 ANQGSEA come from the germline V gene. Trimming took 4 bases from V and 1 from J, leaving 8 bases between them. CDR3 DNA sequence: TGCAGCGTTGGGGGGGACAGCAATCAGCCCCAGCATTTT. This translates into CSVGGDSNQPQHF.

This clone was seen a few times. CDR3 in amino acids: CAISESTGQPQHF. The CDR3 bases are TGTGCCATCAGTGAGTCGACTGGTCAGCCCCAGCATTTT. The chain joins TRBV10-3 to TRBJ1-5; D not certain. This CDR3 region has 13 residues. V gave up 0 bases and J gave up 6 bases, with 6 bases separating them. CDR1 is ENHRY and CDR2 is SYGVKD in the germline V gene.

The rearrangement uses TRBV18 and TRBJ2-5, with D possibly TRBD2 on 6 matching bases. CDR1 is KGHSH, CDR2 LQKENI, per germline. There are 14 residues in the CDR3. Trimming took off 2 bases at V and 5 bases at J, with 12 bases between the two ends. For the CDR3, the DNA is TGTGCCAGCTCACCAGCAAGAGGAGGGGAGACCCAGTACTTC. It specifies CASSPARGGETQYF.

V is TRBV6-1 and J is TRBJ2-5; TRBD2 matches 10 bases. V dropped 4 bases and J dropped 1; count of bases not matched to a gene: 6. The CDR3 covers 16 residues. The germline V gene encodes CDR1 MNHNS and CDR2 SASEGT. This CDR3 reads CASSASWTSGQETQYF. CDR3 DNA: TGTGCCAGCAGTGCCTCGTGGACTAGCGGCCAAGAGACCCAGTACTTC.

This clone was detected only a few times. The CDR3 loop is CASSSRGLNTEAFF. Here the CDR3 DNA reads TGTGCCAGCAGTTCCAGGGGGCTAAACACTGAAGCTTTCTTT. The J gene is TRBJ1-1, the V gene TRBV27; 8 bases match TRBD1. Germline V CDR1 and CDR2: MNHEY, SMNVEV (reference sequence). The CDR3 is 14 residues long. V trimming: 4 bases; J trimming: 2 bases; junction bases outside the gene matches: 3.

The genes are TRBV9 and TRBJ1-1; D gene uncertain. There are 13 residues in the CDR3. Germline CDR1 and CDR2: SGDLS and YYNGEE. Trimming cost V 2 bases and J 4 bases, with 9 bases left between them. The CDR3 nucleotides are TGTGCCAGCAGCGTGGAGGAGGGCACTGAAGCTTTCTTT. The encoded protein is CASSVEEGTEAFF.

The chain recombines TRBV7-2 with TRBJ2-7; 8 bases match TRBD2. Germline CDR1 and CDR2: SGHTA and FQGNSA. The V and J ends lost 5 bases and 7 bases, in that order; junction bases with no gene match: 7. The length of the CDR3 is 13 residues. The CDR3 is CASSPAGAREQYF. The CDR3 DNA is TGTGCCAGCAGCCCAGCGGGGGCGCGGGAGCAGTACTTC.

Only a few counts were recorded for this clone. The chain links TRBV28 to TRBJ2-1; D is ambiguous. This CDR3 spans 13 amino acids. In germline, CDR1 is MDHEN, CDR2 SYDVKM. V gave up 5 bases and J gave up 7 bases, with 12 bases separating them. CDR3 coding DNA: TGTGCCAGCAGTCCCCACCAGGCGAATGAGCAGTTCTTC. This codes for CASSPHQANEQFF.

This chain connects TRBV19 to TRBJ1-5; possibly TRBD1 for D (6 bases). Germline V gene data show CDR1 as LNHDA and CDR2 as SQIVND (reference sequence). The CDR3 sequence is 14 residues long. The germline V and J ends were trimmed by 10 bases and 2 bases, with 15 bases remaining between them. The CDR3, as DNA: TGTGCCACCGACAGGTATCCGGGCAATCAGCCCCAGCATTTT. This gives the protein CATDRYPGNQPQHF. Full variable domain (rest looked up from reference TRBV19 and TRBJ1-5): DGGITQSPKYLFRKEGQNVTLSCEQNLNHDAMYWYRQDPGQGLRLIYYSQIVNDFQKGDIAEGYSVSREKKESFPLTVTSAQKNPTAFYLCATDRYPGNQPQHFGDGTRLSIL.

This clone was observed a handful of times. The gene calls are TRBV13 and TRBJ2-7; D remains ambiguous. The germline CDR1 and CDR2 sequences are PRHDT and FYEKMQ (reference sequence). V lost 0 bases and J lost 3, with 9 bases in between. This CDR3 has 14 residues. CDR3 bases: TGTGCCAGCAGCTTAGGGCCCGGTGGCTACGAGCAGTACTTC. Translating it yields CASSLGPGGYEQYF.

A word on this clone: Different DNA sequences within this sample yield the same CDR3. This chain joins TRBV4-2 and TRBJ1-4; 9 bases align to TRBD1. Germline loops: CDR1 LGHNA, CDR2 YNFKEQ. There are 15 residues in the CDR3. V lost 1 base, J lost 3 bases, and 0 bases stayed unmatched. The CDR3 DNA sequence: TGTGCCAGCAGCCAAGGACAGGGGGCTAATGAAAAACTGTTTTTT. It is translated as CASSQGQGANEKLFF.

This clone was seen a few times. The chain is built from TRBV30 and TRBJ1-1; weak D call: TRBD1 (5 bases). CDR3 length: 11 amino acids. V was cut by 2 bases and J by 9 bases, with 10 bases left in between. Germline CDR1 and CDR2: GTSNPN and SVGIG (reference sequence). The CDR3 reads CAWSIDRKAFF. The CDR3 nucleotides are TGTGCCTGGAGTATCGACAGAAAAGCTTTCTTT.

The count of this clone is one. The chain uses TRBV5-1 and TRBJ2-1, with TRBD2 matching over 7 bases. Unmatched junction bases numbered 16, after V lost 4 bases and J lost 9 bases. The germline V gene encodes CDR1 SGHRS and CDR2 YFSETQ. The CDR3 length is 16 residues. The CDR3 loop is CASSMIRRERGGEQFF. For the CDR3, the DNA is TGCGCCAGCAGCATGATAAGGCGGGAGCGGGGCGGTGAGCAGTTCTTC.

The genes are TRBV4-2 and TRBJ2-3; 7 bases fit TRBD2. The CDR3 loop spans 17 amino acids. J gave up 3 bases and V 0 bases, and 9 bases lay outside the gene matches. Germline V lookup: CDR1 LGHNA, CDR2 YNFKEQ. For the CDR3, the DNA is TGTGCCAGCAGCCAAGAATTCGGGGGGATGAGGACAGATACGCAGTATTTT. It translates to CASSQEFGGMRTDTQYF.

This clone has a handful of counts. The chain employs TRBV5-1 and TRBJ1-5; 7 nucleotides agree with TRBD1. In germline, CDR1 is SGHRS, CDR2 YFSETQ. The CDR3 length is 14 residues. V trimming: 4 bases; J trimming: 5 bases; junction bases outside the gene matches: 6. The CDR3 loop is CASSQAGGDQPQHF. The CDR3 DNA sequence: TGCGCCAGCAGCCAGGCAGGGGGAGATCAGCCCCAGCATTTT.

The chain joins TRBV28 to TRBJ1-6, with 7 bases aligning to TRBD1. The CDR3 consists of 15 residues. In germline, CDR1 is MDHEN, CDR2 SYDVKM. The V gene end was trimmed by 5 bases and the J gene end by 8 bases; junction bases not matched to a gene: 9. The CDR3 DNA reads TGTGCCAGCAGTCTACGACAGGGCCGTGATTCACCCCTCCACTTT. The encoded protein is CASSLRQGRDSPLHF. The complete variable domain, with remaining parts taken from reference TRBV28 and TRBJ1-6, reads DVKVTQSSRYLVKRTGEKVFLECVQDMDHENMFWYRQDPGLGLRLIYFSYDVKMKEKGDIPEGYSVSREKKERFSLILESASTNQTSMYLCASSLRQGRDSPLHFGNGTRLTVT.

J is TRBJ1-1 and V is TRBV30, with D perhaps TRBD1 (6 bases). V was shortened by 5 bases and J by 8 bases, with 18 bases between the two germline ends. This CDR3 region has 13 residues. Germline V CDR1 and CDR2: GTSNPN, SVGIG (reference sequence). The CDR3 region is CAWRPDSLLEAFF. DNA of the CDR3: TGTGCCTGGCGCCCGGACAGCCTACTGGAAGCTTTCTTT.

This clone came up a few times. The chain has TRBV29-1 and TRBJ2-5; 9 bases match TRBD1. With V trimmed by 6 bases and J by 5 bases, 10 bases remained unmatched. Germline V lookup: CDR1 SQVTM, CDR2 ANQGSEA. The CDR3 is made up of 14 amino acids. The CDR3 reads CSVAPGQGTETQYF. CDR3 sequence (DNA): TGCAGCGTCGCTCCGGGACAGGGAACGGAGACCCAGTACTTC.

This clone came up a few times. The chain combines TRBV29-1 with TRBJ1-2, with D uncertain. Trimming cost V 1 base and J 6 bases, with 6 bases left between them. CDR1 is SQVTM and CDR2 is ANQGSEA in the germline V gene. This CDR3 has 11 amino acids. The CDR3 DNA is TGCAGCGTTGAAGGGGCAGATGGCTACACCTTC. Encoded protein: CSVEGADGYTF.